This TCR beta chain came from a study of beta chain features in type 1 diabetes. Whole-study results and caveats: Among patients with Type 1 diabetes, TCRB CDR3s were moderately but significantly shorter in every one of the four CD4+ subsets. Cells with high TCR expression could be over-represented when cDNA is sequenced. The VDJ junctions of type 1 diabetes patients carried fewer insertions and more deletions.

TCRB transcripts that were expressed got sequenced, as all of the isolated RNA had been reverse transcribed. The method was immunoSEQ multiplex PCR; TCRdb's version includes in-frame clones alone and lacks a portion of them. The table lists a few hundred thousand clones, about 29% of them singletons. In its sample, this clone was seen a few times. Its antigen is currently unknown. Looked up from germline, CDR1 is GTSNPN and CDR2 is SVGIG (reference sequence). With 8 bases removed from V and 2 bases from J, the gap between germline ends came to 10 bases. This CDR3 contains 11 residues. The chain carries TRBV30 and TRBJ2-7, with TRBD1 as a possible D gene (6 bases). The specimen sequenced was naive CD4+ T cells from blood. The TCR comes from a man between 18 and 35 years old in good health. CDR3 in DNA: TGTGCCGGCAACAGGGCCTACGAGCAGTACTTC. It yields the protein CAGNRAYEQYF.